Presented here are 3 T cell receptor beta chains from one specimen sequenced in a study of cytomegalovirus exposure and HLA in healthy donors. TCRdb's copy holds only in-frame clones and misses some; the assay was immunoSEQ multiplex PCR. The sample comprises some 170,000 clones, around nine tenths of which are singletons, and roughly 1.4% rests with the top ten. The source material was PBMCs. Receptors originate from a woman in her thirties in good health and CMV-seronegative.

CDR3 nucleotide sequence: TGTGCCAGCAGCCCGTCAGGGGGCAATCAGCCCCAGCATTTT. Translated: CASSPSGGNQPQHF. The chain combines TRBV4-2 with TRBJ1-5; possibly TRBD1 for D (6 bases). CDR1 LGHNA and CDR2 YNFKEQ come from the germline V gene. This CDR3 spans 14 amino acids. Deletions cut 4 bases from V and 2 bases from J, with 9 bases between.

The chain combines TRBV30 with TRBJ1-6; D unclear. V was cut by 2 bases and J by 9 bases, with 17 bases left in between. The CDR3 is 15 amino acids. Germline-derived CDR1 and CDR2 are GTSNPN and SVGIG (reference sequence). The chain's CDR3 is CAWSPRSTTGSPLHF. In DNA, the CDR3 is TGTGCCTGGAGTCCCCGGAGTACTACGGGTTCACCCCTCCACTTT. Looking up the rest from reference TRBV30 and TRBJ1-6 gives the full variable domain: SQTIHQWPATLVQPVGSPLSLECTVEGTSNPNLYWYRQAAGRGLQLLFYSVGIGQISSEVPQNLSASRPQDRQFILSSKKLLLSDSGFYLCAWSPRSTTGSPLHFGNGTRLTVT.

This clone appeared a few times. The J gene is TRBJ1-4, the V gene TRBV7-9; TRBD1 is a possible D gene (5 bases). CDR3 length equals 14 residues. Germline V lookup: CDR1 SEHNR, CDR2 FQNEAQ (reference sequence). The chain's CDR3 is CAVRFQGVEEKLFF. In nucleotides, the CDR3 is TGTGCAGTTAGGTTCCAGGGCGTTGAGGAAAAACTGTTTTTT.